Listed below are T cell receptor beta chains from one sample, sequenced in a study of blood T cell repertoires in COVID-19. The data were produced by immunoSEQ multiplex PCR, yet TCRdb's version contains in-frame clones alone and is incomplete. The top ten hold roughly 15% of the sample, which has approximately 50,000 clones, 75% to 90% seen once. The sequenced material came from peripheral blood. The receptors here all came from a human donor in a cohort sampled during active COVID-19. CDR3s include the opening cysteine and the closing phenylalanine or tryptophan. A D gene is named only where the DNA matches it firmly. Some rows have no size entry. The others give once, few or many, or a class for an expanded clone.

D	size	length	J	V	DNA	CDR3
-	-	13	TRBJ1-5	TRBV28	TGTGCCAGCAATTGGGCAAATGATCAGCCCCAGCATTTT	CASNWANDQPQHF
TRBD1	-	15	TRBJ1-2	TRBV5-5	TGTGCCAGCAGCTTGGGGCTACAGGGGGGCCATGGCTACACCTTC	CASSLGLQGGHGYTF
-	-	13	TRBJ1-1	TRBV12-3/TRBV12-4	TGTGCCAGCAGTTTGTACAGGAACACTGAAGCTTTCTTT	CASSLYRNTEAFF
-	-	14	TRBJ2-1	TRBV27	TGTGCCAGCAGACTGCAAGTCGGGGAATATGAGCAGTTCTTC	CASRLQVGEYEQFF
-	-	14	TRBJ1-5	TRBV19	TGTGCCAGTAGTATTCGGGGTTTCAATCAGCCCCAGCATTTT	CASSIRGFNQPQHF
-	-	13	TRBJ2-2	TRBV5-1	TGCGCCAGCAGCCCCCCCGGGACCGGGGAGCTGTTTTTT	CASSPPGTGELFF
-	-	17	TRBJ2-2	TRBV9	TGTGCCAGCAGCCGATATCTATCTAGCGCCGACACCGGGGAGCTGTTTTTT	CASSRYLSSADTGELFF
TRBD1	-	15	TRBJ2-2	TRBV10-3	TGTGCCATCAGTGCAGGGGACAGAAACACCGGGGAGCTGTTTTTT	CAISAGDRNTGELFF
-	-	13	TRBJ1-5	TRBV15	TGTGCCACCAGCGGTTTACAGGGCACGGCACGGCATTTT	CATSGLQGTARHF
-	once	13	TRBJ1-2	TRBV20-1	TGCAGTGCCAGTTCCGATGGAGTCTATGGCTACACCTTC	CSASSDGVYGYTF
-	once	16	TRBJ2-1	TRBV24-1	TGTGCCACCAGTGATTTAACAAGCCAGCGAATGAATGAGCAGTTCTTC	CATSDLTSQRMNEQFF
-	-	15	TRBJ1-1	TRBV19	TGTGCCAGTAGTAAAATTGACAGCCTGAACACTGAAGCTTTCTTT	CASSKIDSLNTEAFF
TRBD1	-	15	TRBJ1-5	TRBV4-2	TGTGCCAGCAGCCAAGAGGAACAGGGGGTGCAGCCCCAGCATTTT	CASSQEEQGVQPQHF
TRBD2	-	15	TRBJ2-5	TRBV5-1	TGCGCCAGCAGCCTAGCGGGGGGCCTCCAAGAGACCCAGTACTTC	CASSLAGGLQETQYF
-	-	13	TRBJ2-7	TRBV6-5	TGTGCCAGCAGTTTTCCCCCTACCTACGAGCAGTACTTC	CASSFPPTYEQYF
TRBD1	-	13	TRBJ2-7	TRBV11-2	TGTGCCAGCAGCGCCCCAGGGGGATACGAGCAGTACTTC	CASSAPGGYEQYF
TRBD2	-	14	TRBJ2-7	TRBV3-1/TRBV3-2	TGTGCCAGCAGCCAACTAGCGGGAACCTACGAGCAGTACTTC	CASSQLAGTYEQYF
-	-	15	TRBJ1-2	TRBV19	TGTGCCATCCCCAGGGGAAATGGAGGAATTGATGGCTACACCTTC	CAIPRGNGGIDGYTF
TRBD2	-	14	TRBJ2-5	TRBV6-6	TGTGCCAGCAGTTACGAGGGACTAGGAGAGACCCAGTACTTC	CASSYEGLGETQYF
TRBD1	-	18	TRBJ2-6	TRBV28	TGTGCCAGCAGTTTGGTACAGGGGGCGGTTTCTGGGGCCAACGTCCTGACTTTC	CASSLVQGAVSGANVLTF
TRBD1	-	15	TRBJ2-7	TRBV4-1	TGCGCCAGCAGCCAAGTCGGGACAGGGGCCCCCGAGCAGTACTTC	CASSQVGTGAPEQYF
-	once	16	TRBJ1-2	TRBV7-9	TGTGCCAGCAGCTTTAGTCCGGGGGTCGGAGACTATGGCTACACCTTC	CASSFSPGVGDYGYTF
-	-	14	TRBJ2-2	TRBV6-5	TGTGCCAGCACTCTCGACAGCAGGGCCGGGGAGCTGTTTTTT	CASTLDSRAGELFF
-	few	15	TRBJ1-1	TRBV19	TGTGCCAGTAGTATCACGGGAACGAGGGGGACTGAAGCTTTCTTT	CASSITGTRGTEAFF
-	-	13	TRBJ1-1	TRBV2	TGTGCCAGCAGACCAACAGGGAACACTGAAGCTTTCTTT	CASRPTGNTEAFF
TRBD2	-	15	TRBJ2-1	TRBV9	TGTGCCAGCAGCGAACTAGCGGTCTCCTACAATGAGCAGTTCTTC	CASSELAVSYNEQFF
-	-	13	TRBJ1-1	TRBV9	TGTGCCAGCAGCGTAGCAGGAAACACTGAAGCTTTCTTT	CASSVAGNTEAFF
TRBD1	-	13	TRBJ2-7	TRBV7-3	TGTGCCAGCAGCGCTGACAGGGGGGGAGAGCAGTACTTC	CASSADRGGEQYF
-	-	15	TRBJ1-5	TRBV7-2	TGTGCCAGCAGCTTAGCGCCAGGGGCTGGGCAGCCCCAGCATTTT	CASSLAPGAGQPQHF
-	-	12	TRBJ1-5	TRBV7-3	TGTGCCAGCAGCCGAGAGGGACAGCCCCAGCATTTT	CASSREGQPQHF
-	-	14	TRBJ2-1	TRBV7-9	TGTGCCAGCAGCTTAGCGGGAGCCAACAATGAGCAGTTCTTC	CASSLAGANNEQFF
TRBD1	-	15	TRBJ1-1	TRBV18	TGTGCCAGCTCACCAAGTCAGGGGGTGAACACTGAAGCTTTCTTT	CASSPSQGVNTEAFF
TRBD2	-	15	TRBJ2-1	TRBV24-1	TGTGCCACCGAAGCTAGCGGGAGCGGTGTGGATGAGCAGTTCTTC	CATEASGSGVDEQFF
-	-	12	TRBJ1-2	TRBV7-9	TGTGCCAGCAGCTTAGTATCGTATGGCTACACCTTC	CASSLVSYGYTF
TRBD2	-	15	TRBJ2-7	TRBV7-2	TGTGCCAGCAGCTGGCGGCTAGCGGGAGCCTACGAGCAGTACTTC	CASSWRLAGAYEQYF
-	-	13	TRBJ1-1	TRBV3-1/TRBV3-2	TGTGCCAGCAGCCAAGTAATGAACACTGAAGCTTTCTTT	CASSQVMNTEAFF
-	-	16	TRBJ1-3	TRBV4-2	TGTGCCAGCAGCCAAGACGAAAGAACAGAGGGGGACACCATATATTTT	CASSQDERTEGDTIYF
-	-	15	TRBJ1-4	TRBV6-5	TGTGCCAGCAGTTACTTGCGGGGCGCGGTTGAAAAACTGTTTTTT	CASSYLRGAVEKLFF
-	-	14	TRBJ1-1	TRBV7-2	TGTGCCAGCAGCTTCCAGGGGACGGGCACTGAAGCTTTCTTT	CASSFQGTGTEAFF
TRBD1	-	15	TRBJ2-7	TRBV27	TGTGCCAGCAGCCCCGGTGGGGACAGAAACTACGAGCAGTACTTC	CASSPGGDRNYEQYF
-	few	14	TRBJ1-5	TRBV6-6	TGTGCCAGCAACGGCGGAGATAGCAATCAGCCCCAGCATTTT	CASNGGDSNQPQHF
-	-	14	TRBJ2-5	TRBV4-2	TGTGCCAGCAGCCAAGATGGCAGCCAAGAGACCCAGTACTTC	CASSQDGSQETQYF
-	-	16	TRBJ1-3	TRBV6-5	TGTGCCAGCAGTTATCAATCTTTAGCCTCTGGAAACACCATATATTTT	CASSYQSLASGNTIYF
TRBD1	-	14	TRBJ1-2	TRBV30	TGTGCCTGGAGTAGACAGGGGCAGCACTATGGCTACACCTTC	CAWSRQGQHYGYTF
TRBD1	-	16	TRBJ1-6	TRBV15	TGTGCCACCAGCGCTCGGGGACAGCACTATAATTCACCCCTCCACTTT	CATSARGQHYNSPLHF
-	-	10	TRBJ2-5	TRBV20-1	TGCAGTGCCCTCGGGGAGACCCAGTACTTC	CSALGETQYF
-	-	11	TRBJ2-3	TRBV20-1	TGCAGTGCGCAGAGGGCCAAAGCGCAGTATTTT	CSAQRAKAQYF
TRBD1	-	14	TRBJ2-1	TRBV5-1	TGCGCCAGCAGCTTGGCCGGGACAGAAAATGAGCAGTTCTTC	CASSLAGTENEQFF
-	-	11	TRBJ2-7	TRBV2	TGTGCCAGCCACTCAGAGGGATGGCAGTACTTC	CASHSEGWQYF
-	many	16	TRBJ1-5	TRBV4-1	TGCGCCAGCAGCCACAAAATCCCGGTTGGCAATCAGCCCCAGCATTTT	CASSHKIPVGNQPQHF
TRBD1	-	16	TRBJ2-2	TRBV18	TGTGCCAGCTCACCTAGGACAGGGGTATCCACCGGGGAGCTGTTTTTT	CASSPRTGVSTGELFF